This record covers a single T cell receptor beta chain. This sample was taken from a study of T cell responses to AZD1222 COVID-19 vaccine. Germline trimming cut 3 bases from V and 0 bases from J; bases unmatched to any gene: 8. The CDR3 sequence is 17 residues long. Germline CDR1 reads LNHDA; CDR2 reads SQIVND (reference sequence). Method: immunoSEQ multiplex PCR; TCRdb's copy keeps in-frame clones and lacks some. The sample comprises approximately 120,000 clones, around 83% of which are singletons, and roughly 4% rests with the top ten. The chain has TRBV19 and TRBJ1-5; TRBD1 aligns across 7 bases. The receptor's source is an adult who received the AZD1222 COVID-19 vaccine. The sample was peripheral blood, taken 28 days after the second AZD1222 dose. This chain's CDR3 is CASSILGGGYSNQPQHF. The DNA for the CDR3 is TGTGCCAGTAGTATTCTCGGAGGGGGCTATAGCAATCAGCCCCAGCATTTT.